The clone carrying this T cell receptor (beta chain) was detected once. Sequencing was performed with immunoSEQ multiplex PCR; in TCRdb, only in-frame clones are kept and a portion is missing. The sample holds millions of clones; approximately 92% are singletons and the top ten take over 0.12%. The data were taken from a study of shared clonotypes between healthy human individuals. CDR1 SNHLY and CDR2 FYNNEI come from the germline V gene. The CDR3 is 13 amino acids. V was cut by 6 bases and J by 4 bases, with 9 bases left in between. The sample consisted of naive CD4+ T cells sorted from blood. Noted subset: CD45RA+ positively selected. The clonotype was recovered from a man between 18 and 35 years old in good health. The gene calls are TRBV2 and TRBJ2-2; possible D gene TRBD2, 6 bases. The CDR3 DNA follows: TGTGCCAGCAGGGAGGGCTCCACCGGGGAGCTGTTTTTT. It translates to CASREGSTGELFF. Looking up the rest from reference TRBV2 and TRBJ2-2 gives the full variable domain: EPEVTQTPSHQVTQMGQEVILRCVPISNHLYFYWYRQILGQKVEFLVSFYNNEISEKSEIFDDQFSVERPDGSNFTLKIRSTKLEDSAMYFCASREGSTGELFFGEGSRLTVL.